This T cell receptor beta chain was found in a study of blood T cell repertoires in COVID-19 (dated by TCRdb to 2019 to 2021). For context, the study as a whole: The collaborator samples originated in the United States, Italy and Spain and spanned the acute and convalescent phases of COVID-19. The prospective study material was composed of cDNA or gDNA derived from T cells, B-cell-depleted T cells, or PBMCs. Subjects who had been exposed to COVID-19, were actively infected with it, or had recovered from it provided the deeply sampled blood TCRbeta repertoires that made up the dataset. The repertoires were made available in a free public database intended to serve as a resource for research on the immune response to SARS-CoV-2. Samples came from the ongoing ImmuneRACE study (first 160 participants) plus 1,254 subjects from 6 global collaborators. A de-identified subject ID, COVID-19 status, age in years and sex were almost always included in the sample metadata. Where available, HLA class I and class II types were obtained from metadata supplied by the sample provider rather than from assay-based typing. The full study reports these points: How much clinical and demographic metadata was included differed by source and by participant, and the metadata was provided uncurated.

TCRbeta CDR3 regions were amplified from genomic DNA by means of the immunoSEQ Assay, a bias-controlled multiplex PCR. The authors' pipeline ran thus. The number of nucleated cells in each sample was estimated by amplification of reference gene primers within the assay. Sequence reads were collapsed and filtered to measure the absolute abundance of every unique TCRbeta CDR3 rearrangement. For each sample, productive Simpson clonality was calculated by taking the square root of Simpson's diversity index across productive rearrangements. TCRdb re-hosts the immuneACCESS table, in-frame sequences only. Its copies lack some clones; in the studies checked, an unresolved V gene accounts for under half of them, and the cause for the rest is not known. Clone size and the V and J calls come from that table; the DNA yielded D and trimming. The table for this sample lists around 400,000 clones; 70% to 90% of them were counted only once. The ten biggest clones cover approximately 1.3% of the sample.

The CDR3, from cysteine to phenylalanine, totals 17 residues. This entry keeps only the CDR3 DNA: 51 bases, framed from base 1. Germline trimming amounts to 0 bases on V and 0 bases on J, with 8 as the count of junction bases outside the gene matches. CDR1 is given as SGHNT and CDR2 as YYREEE, both from the germline V gene (reference sequence). This clone appeared a single time. What this receptor recognizes is not known. One base away there is no much larger clone; base qualities are not given. In the prospective study, participants were about 18 to 89 years old, resided in approximately 25 geographic areas of the United States, and were enrolled through a virtual design. Cohort assignment in the prospective study relied on participant-reported clinical history from a screening survey and a study questionnaire. A participant counted as exposed if, within 2 weeks of entering the study, that participant had been in contact with someone who had a PCR-confirmed or clinician-diagnosed COVID-19 case. In the prospective study, whole blood, serum and a nasopharyngeal or oropharyngeal swab were collected from each participant by mobile phlebotomists. Over a 2-month period, participants in the prospective study had the option of providing additional blood draws and questionnaires. Before DNA extraction, prospective study blood samples were shipped either frozen or at room temperature.

Sequencing was done on a sample of PBMCs or T cells enriched from blood (not recorded which). The chain joins TRBV5-4 to TRBJ2-7; 8 central bases correspond to TRBD2. The sequence was obtained from a young woman who had been exposed to COVID-19. The encoded CDR3 is CASSLDLTAGGSYEQYF. Here is the DNA: TGTGCCAGCAGCTTGGATCTTACGGCGGGAGGCTCCTACGAGCAGTACTTC.